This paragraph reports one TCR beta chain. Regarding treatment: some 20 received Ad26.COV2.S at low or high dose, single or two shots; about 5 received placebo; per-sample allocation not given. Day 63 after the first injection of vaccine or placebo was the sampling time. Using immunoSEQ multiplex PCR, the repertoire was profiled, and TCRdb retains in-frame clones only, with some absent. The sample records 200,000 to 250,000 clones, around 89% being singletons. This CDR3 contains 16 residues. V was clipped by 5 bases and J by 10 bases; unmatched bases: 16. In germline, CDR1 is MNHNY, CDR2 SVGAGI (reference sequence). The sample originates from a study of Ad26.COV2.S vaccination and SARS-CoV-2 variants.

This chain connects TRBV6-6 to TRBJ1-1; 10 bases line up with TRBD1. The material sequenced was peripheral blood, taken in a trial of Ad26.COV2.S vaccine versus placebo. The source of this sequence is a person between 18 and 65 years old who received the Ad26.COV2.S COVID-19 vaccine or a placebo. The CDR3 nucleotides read TGTGCCAGCAGTCGACGGGGACAGGGGATGGGGGGGGGAGCTTTCTTT. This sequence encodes CASSRRGQGMGGGAFF.